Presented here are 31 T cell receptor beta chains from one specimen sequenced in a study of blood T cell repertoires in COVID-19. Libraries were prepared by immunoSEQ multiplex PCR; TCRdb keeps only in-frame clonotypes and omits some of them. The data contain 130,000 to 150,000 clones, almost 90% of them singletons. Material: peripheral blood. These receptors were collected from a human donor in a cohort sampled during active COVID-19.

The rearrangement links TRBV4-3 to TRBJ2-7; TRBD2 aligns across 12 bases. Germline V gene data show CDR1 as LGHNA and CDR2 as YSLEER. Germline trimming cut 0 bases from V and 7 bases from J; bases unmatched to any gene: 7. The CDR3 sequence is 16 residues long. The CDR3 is CASSQEGASGRAEQYF. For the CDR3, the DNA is TGCGCCAGCAGCCAAGAAGGAGCTAGCGGGAGGGCAGAGCAGTACTTC.

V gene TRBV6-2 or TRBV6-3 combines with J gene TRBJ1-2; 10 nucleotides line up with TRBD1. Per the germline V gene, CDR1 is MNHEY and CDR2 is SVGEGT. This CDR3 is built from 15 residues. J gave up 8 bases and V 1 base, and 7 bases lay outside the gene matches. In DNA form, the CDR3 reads TGTGCCAGCAGTTACTGGGGACAGGGGCGAAACGGCTACACCTTC. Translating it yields CASSYWGQGRNGYTF.

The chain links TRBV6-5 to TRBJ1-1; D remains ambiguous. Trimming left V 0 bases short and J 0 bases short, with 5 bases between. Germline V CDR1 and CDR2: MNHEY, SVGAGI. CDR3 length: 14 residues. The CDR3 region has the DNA TGTGCCAGCAGTTACTCGTCAGTGAACACTGAAGCTTTCTTT. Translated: CASSYSSVNTEAFF.

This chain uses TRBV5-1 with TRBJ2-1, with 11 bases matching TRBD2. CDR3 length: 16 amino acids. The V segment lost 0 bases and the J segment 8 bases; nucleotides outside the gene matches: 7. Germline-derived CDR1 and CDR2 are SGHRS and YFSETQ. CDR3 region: CASSLGLAGGPDEQFF. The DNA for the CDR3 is TGCGCCAGCAGCTTGGGGTTAGCGGGAGGGCCAGATGAGCAGTTCTTC.

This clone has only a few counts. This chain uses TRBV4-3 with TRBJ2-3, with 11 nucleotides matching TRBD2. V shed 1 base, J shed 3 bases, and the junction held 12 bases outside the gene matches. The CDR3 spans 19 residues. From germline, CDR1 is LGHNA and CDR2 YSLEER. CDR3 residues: CASSQVSLAGAGRTDTQYF. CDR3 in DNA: TGCGCCAGCAGCCAAGTTTCACTAGCGGGGGCCGGGAGGACAGATACGCAGTATTTT.

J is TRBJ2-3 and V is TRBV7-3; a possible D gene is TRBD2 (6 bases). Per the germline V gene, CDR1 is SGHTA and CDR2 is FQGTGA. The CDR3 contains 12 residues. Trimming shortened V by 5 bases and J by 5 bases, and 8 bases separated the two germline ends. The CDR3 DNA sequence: TGTGCCAGCAGCACGGGACTAGATACGCAGTATTTT. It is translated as CASSTGLDTQYF.

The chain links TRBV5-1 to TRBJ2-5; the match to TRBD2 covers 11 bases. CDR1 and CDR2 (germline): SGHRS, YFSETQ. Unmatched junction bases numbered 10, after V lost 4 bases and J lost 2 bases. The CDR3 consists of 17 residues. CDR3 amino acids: CASSPPGLAVGQETQYF. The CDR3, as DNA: TGCGCCAGCAGCCCACCGGGACTAGCGGTGGGGCAAGAGACCCAGTACTTC.

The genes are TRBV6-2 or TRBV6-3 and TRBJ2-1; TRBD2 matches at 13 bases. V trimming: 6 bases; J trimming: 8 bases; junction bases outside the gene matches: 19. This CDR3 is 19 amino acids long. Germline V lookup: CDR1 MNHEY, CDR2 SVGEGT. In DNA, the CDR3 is TGTGCCAGCAGCGTAAAGAGGACTAGCGGGAGCATGGACTTCTATGAGCAGTTCTTC. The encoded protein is CASSVKRTSGSMDFYEQFF.

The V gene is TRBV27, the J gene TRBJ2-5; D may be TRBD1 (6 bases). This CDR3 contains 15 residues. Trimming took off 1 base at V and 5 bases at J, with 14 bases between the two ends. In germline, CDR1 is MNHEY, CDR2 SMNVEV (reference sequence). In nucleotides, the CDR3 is TGTGCCAGCAGTTTATTTCAGGGGTTGAGCGAGACCCAGTACTTC. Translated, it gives CASSLFQGLSETQYF.

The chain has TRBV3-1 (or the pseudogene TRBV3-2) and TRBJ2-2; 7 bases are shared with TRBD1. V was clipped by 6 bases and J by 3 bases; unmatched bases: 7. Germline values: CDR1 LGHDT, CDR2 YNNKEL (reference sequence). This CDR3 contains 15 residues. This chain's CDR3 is CASRGQDRDTGELFF. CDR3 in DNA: TGTGCCAGCAGAGGACAGGATCGGGACACCGGGGAGCTGTTTTTT.

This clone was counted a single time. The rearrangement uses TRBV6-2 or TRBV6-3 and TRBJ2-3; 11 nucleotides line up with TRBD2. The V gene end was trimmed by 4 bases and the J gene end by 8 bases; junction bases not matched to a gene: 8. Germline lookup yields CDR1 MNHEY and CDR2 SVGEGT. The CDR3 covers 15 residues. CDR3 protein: CASSSGSGRAGTQYF. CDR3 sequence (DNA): TGTGCCAGCAGTTCCGGTAGCGGGAGGGCGGGTACGCAGTATTTT.

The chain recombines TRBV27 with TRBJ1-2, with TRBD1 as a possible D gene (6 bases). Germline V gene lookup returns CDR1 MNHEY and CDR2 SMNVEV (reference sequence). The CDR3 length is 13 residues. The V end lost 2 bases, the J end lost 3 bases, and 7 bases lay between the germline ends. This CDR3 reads CASSLAGDYGYTF. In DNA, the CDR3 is TGTGCCAGCAGTTTAGCAGGGGACTATGGCTACACCTTC.

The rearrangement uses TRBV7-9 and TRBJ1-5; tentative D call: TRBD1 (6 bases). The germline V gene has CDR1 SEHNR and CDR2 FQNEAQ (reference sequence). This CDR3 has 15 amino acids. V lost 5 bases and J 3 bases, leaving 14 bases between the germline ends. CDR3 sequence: CASSRGGDTNQPQHF. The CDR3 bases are TGTGCCAGCAGCCGAGGTGGGGACACCAATCAGCCCCAGCATTTT.

The CDR3 loop is CASSSTSGGGTDTQYF. The CDR3 region has the DNA TGTGCCAGCAGCTCCACTAGCGGGGGGGGCACAGATACGCAGTATTTT. The V and J genes are TRBV27 and TRBJ2-3; 13 nucleotides match TRBD2. The CDR3 loop spans 16 amino acids. Germline V gene sequence: CDR1 MNHEY, CDR2 SMNVEV (reference sequence). With V trimmed by 6 bases and J by 1 base, 4 bases remained unmatched.

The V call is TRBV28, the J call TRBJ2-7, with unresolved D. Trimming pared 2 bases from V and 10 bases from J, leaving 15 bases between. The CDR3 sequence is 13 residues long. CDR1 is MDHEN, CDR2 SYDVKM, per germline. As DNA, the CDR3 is TGTGCCAGCAGTTTACAGTATCCCCGTATCCAGTACTTC. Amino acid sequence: CASSLQYPRIQYF.

This CDR3 reads CASSQDLGGQGNQPQHF. In DNA, the CDR3 is TGCGCCAGCAGCCAAGATTTAGGAGGACAGGGCAATCAGCCCCAGCATTTT. V and J are TRBV4-3 and TRBJ1-5; 7 bases map to TRBD1. The CDR3 contains 17 residues. J lost 2 bases, V lost 0 bases, and 7 bases had no gene match. In germline, CDR1 is LGHNA, CDR2 YSLEER.

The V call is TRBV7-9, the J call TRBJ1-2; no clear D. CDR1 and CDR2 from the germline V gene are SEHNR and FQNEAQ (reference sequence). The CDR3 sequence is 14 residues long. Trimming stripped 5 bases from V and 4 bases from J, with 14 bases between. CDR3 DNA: TGTGCCAGCAGCGCGGCGGGAACCGGCTATGGCTACACCTTC. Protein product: CASSAAGTGYGYTF.

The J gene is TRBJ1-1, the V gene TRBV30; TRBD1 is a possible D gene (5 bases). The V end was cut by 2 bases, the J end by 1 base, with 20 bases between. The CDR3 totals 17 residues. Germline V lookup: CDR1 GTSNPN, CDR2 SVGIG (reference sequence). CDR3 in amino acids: CAWSRRSALGENTEAFF. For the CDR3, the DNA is TGTGCCTGGAGTAGACGTTCGGCCCTAGGGGAGAACACTGAAGCTTTCTTT.

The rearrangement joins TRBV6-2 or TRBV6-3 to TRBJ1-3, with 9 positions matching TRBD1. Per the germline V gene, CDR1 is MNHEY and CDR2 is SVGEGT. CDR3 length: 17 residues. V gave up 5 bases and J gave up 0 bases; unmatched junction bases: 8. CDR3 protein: CASSPHGTGSSGNTIYF. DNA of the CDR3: TGTGCCAGCAGTCCCCATGGGACAGGGAGCTCTGGAAACACCATATATTTT.

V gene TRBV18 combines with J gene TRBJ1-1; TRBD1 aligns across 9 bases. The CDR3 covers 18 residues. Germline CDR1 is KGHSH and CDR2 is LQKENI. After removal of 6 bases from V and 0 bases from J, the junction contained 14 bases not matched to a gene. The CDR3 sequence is CASSQVGTGSTMNTEAFF. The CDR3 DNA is TGTGCCAGCTCCCAGGTTGGGACAGGGAGTACCATGAACACTGAAGCTTTCTTT.

CDR3 sequence reads: CASSLDAAKLHNEQFF. CDR3 nucleotide sequence: TGTGCCAGCAGCTTGGACGCGGCAAAATTGCACAATGAGCAGTTCTTC. V usage is TRBV5-4 and J usage is TRBJ2-1; D ambiguous. Trimming stripped 0 bases from V and 5 bases from J, with 15 bases between. Germline V gene sequence: CDR1 SGHNT, CDR2 YYREEE (reference sequence). The CDR3 covers 16 residues.

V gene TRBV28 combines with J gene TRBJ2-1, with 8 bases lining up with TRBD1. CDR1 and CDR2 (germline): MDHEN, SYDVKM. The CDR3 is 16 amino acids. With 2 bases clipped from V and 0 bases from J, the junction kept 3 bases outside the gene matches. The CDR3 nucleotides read TGTGCCAGCAGTTTAGGTGGGACAGGCTCCTACAATGAGCAGTTCTTC. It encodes CASSLGGTGSYNEQFF.

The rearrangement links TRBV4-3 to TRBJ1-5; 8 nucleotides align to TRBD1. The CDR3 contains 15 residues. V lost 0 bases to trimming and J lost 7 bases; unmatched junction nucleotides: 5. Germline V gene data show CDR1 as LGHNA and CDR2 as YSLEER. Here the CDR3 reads CASSQEPQGGQPQHF. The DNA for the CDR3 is TGCGCCAGCAGCCAAGAGCCACAGGGGGGACAGCCCCAGCATTTT.

The CDR3 here is CASTSGTGGSYEQYF. As DNA, the CDR3 is TGTGCCAGTACCTCCGGGACAGGGGGCTCCTACGAGCAGTACTTC. The gene calls are TRBV19 and TRBJ2-7; TRBD1 matches at 11 bases. In germline, CDR1 is LNHDA, CDR2 SQIVND (reference sequence). The CDR3 contains 15 residues. The V gene end was trimmed by 7 bases and the J gene end by 0 bases; junction bases not matched to a gene: 5.

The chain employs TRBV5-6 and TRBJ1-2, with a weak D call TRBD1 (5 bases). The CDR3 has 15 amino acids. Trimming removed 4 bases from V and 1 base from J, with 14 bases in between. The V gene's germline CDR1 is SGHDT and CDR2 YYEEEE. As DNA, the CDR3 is TGTGCCAGCAGCCGAGACAGCATCAATAACTATGGCTACACCTTC. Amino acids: CASSRDSINNYGYTF.

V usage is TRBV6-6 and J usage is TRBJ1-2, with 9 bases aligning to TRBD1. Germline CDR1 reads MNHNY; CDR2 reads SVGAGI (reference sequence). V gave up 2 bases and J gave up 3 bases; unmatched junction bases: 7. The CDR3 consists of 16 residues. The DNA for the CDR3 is TGTGCCAGCAGTTACGGGGGGGACAGGGCGGACTATGGCTACACCTTC. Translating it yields CASSYGGDRADYGYTF.

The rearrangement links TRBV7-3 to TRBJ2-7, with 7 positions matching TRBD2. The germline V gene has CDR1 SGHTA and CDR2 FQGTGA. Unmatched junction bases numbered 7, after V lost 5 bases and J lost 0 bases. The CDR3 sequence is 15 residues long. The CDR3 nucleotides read TGTGCCAGCAGCCCCTACGGGGGGTCCTCCTACGAGCAGTACTTC. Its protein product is CASSPYGGSSYEQYF.

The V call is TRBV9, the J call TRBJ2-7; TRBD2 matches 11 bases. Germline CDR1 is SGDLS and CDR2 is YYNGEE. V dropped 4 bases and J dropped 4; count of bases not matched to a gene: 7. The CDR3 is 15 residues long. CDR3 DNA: TGTGCCAGCAGCCGGCTAGCGGGAGGCCATTACGAGCAGTACTTC. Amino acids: CASSRLAGGHYEQYF.

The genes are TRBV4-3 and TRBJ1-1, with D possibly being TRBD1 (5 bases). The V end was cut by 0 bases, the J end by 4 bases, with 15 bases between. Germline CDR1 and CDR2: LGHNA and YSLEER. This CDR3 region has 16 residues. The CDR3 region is CASSQEHGGLGTEAFF. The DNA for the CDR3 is TGCGCCAGCAGCCAAGAACACGGGGGGTTGGGCACTGAAGCTTTCTTT.

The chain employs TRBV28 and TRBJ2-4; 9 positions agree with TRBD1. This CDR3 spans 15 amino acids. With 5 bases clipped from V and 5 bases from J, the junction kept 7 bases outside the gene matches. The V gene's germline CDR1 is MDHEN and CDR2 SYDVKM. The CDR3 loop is CASSPRQGEQNIQYF. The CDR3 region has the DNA TGTGCCAGCAGTCCCCGACAGGGGGAGCAAAACATTCAGTACTTC.

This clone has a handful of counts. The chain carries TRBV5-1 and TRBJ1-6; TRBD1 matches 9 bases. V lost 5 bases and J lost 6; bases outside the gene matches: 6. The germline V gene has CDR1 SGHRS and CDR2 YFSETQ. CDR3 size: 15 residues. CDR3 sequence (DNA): TGCGCCAGCAGTTCTGGGGACAGGGTTAATTCACCCCTCCACTTT. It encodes CASSSGDRVNSPLHF.